This TCR beta chain was profiled in a study of blood T cell repertoires in COVID-19. In the study overall: Donors in the United States, Italy and Spain gave samples during acute or convalescent COVID-19.

Only in-frame clones appear in the TCRdb table, and some are missing; sequencing was by immunoSEQ multiplex PCR. This sample has 55,000 to 75,000 clones; 60% to 75% occur once, and the top ten carry about 40%. V shed 2 bases and J shed 1 base, with 11 bases lying between them. The germline V gene has CDR1 SNHLY and CDR2 FYNNEI. The CDR3 covers 15 residues. V usage is TRBV2 and J usage is TRBJ1-1; D gene unclear. The sequence was collected from a woman between 70 and 85 years old with acute or convalescent COVID-19. The specimen was peripheral blood. CDR3 amino acids: CASSELRAANTEAFF. For the CDR3, the DNA is TGTGCCAGCAGTGAATTGAGGGCGGCGAACACTGAAGCTTTCTTT.